A selection of T cell receptor beta chains follows, all from one sample in a study of blood T cell repertoires in COVID-19. Assay: immunoSEQ multiplex PCR; the TCRdb copy retains only in-frame clones and omits some. The top ten clones hold over 35% of a sample with about 150,000 clones, over 70% of them seen once. Sequencing was performed on peripheral blood. These receptors were obtained from a human donor in a cohort sampled during active COVID-19. CDR3s include the opening cysteine and the closing phenylalanine or tryptophan. D genes are given only for firm matches. Only part of the rows carry a size: once, few, many, or a class if the clone is expanded.

j_gene: TRBJ1-1; abundance: .; v_gene: TRBV10-3; d_gene: .; CDR3nt: TGTGCCATCAGCAAAGGGTCGAGGGCCACTGAAGCTTTCTTT; CDR3aa: CAISKGSRATEAFF
j_gene: TRBJ1-1; abundance: .; v_gene: TRBV19; d_gene: TRBD1; CDR3nt: TGTGCCAGTAGCATGGGGACAGGGGACCGGGGCACTGAAGCTTTCTTT; CDR3aa: CASSMGTGDRGTEAFF
j_gene: TRBJ2-3; abundance: once; v_gene: TRBV5-8; d_gene: TRBD2; CDR3nt: TGTGCCAGCAGCGCTCGCAACAGCGGGAGAACAGATACGCAGTATTTT; CDR3aa: CASSARNSGRTDTQYF
j_gene: TRBJ1-2; abundance: few; v_gene: TRBV30; d_gene: .; CDR3nt: TGTGCCTGGAGTCCCACAGGAGAGAATTTATATGGCTACACCTTC; CDR3aa: CAWSPTGENLYGYTF
j_gene: TRBJ1-5; abundance: .; v_gene: TRBV6-2/TRBV6-3; d_gene: .; CDR3nt: TGTGCCAGCAGTCCGGCGGGGGGGGGCCGTTCAGGGCCCCAGCATTTT; CDR3aa: CASSPAGGGRSGPQHF
j_gene: TRBJ1-1; abundance: .; v_gene: TRBV11-3; d_gene: TRBD1; CDR3nt: TGTGCCAGCCGCGACAGGGGGAACACTGAAGCTTTCTTT; CDR3aa: CASRDRGNTEAFF
j_gene: TRBJ2-5; abundance: .; v_gene: TRBV7-9; d_gene: .; CDR3nt: TGTGCCAGCAGCAAAACGGGGAAGGAGACCCAGTACTTC; CDR3aa: CASSKTGKETQYF
j_gene: TRBJ2-1; abundance: few; v_gene: TRBV6-2/TRBV6-3; d_gene: TRBD1; CDR3nt: TGTGCCAGCAGTTCACAGGGGAATGAGCAGTTCTTC; CDR3aa: CASSSQGNEQFF
j_gene: TRBJ2-5; abundance: .; v_gene: TRBV7-3; d_gene: TRBD2; CDR3nt: TGTGCCAGCAGCTTAGCGGGAGGGCAAGAGACCCAGTACTTC; CDR3aa: CASSLAGGQETQYF
j_gene: TRBJ1-2; abundance: many; v_gene: TRBV19; d_gene: .; CDR3nt: TGTGCCAGTAGCCCCCCAACAGGGCTTTGGGGCTACACCTTC; CDR3aa: CASSPPTGLWGYTF
j_gene: TRBJ2-3; abundance: .; v_gene: TRBV15; d_gene: .; CDR3nt: TGTGCCACCAGCAGAGAATTGGCGGGTTCCACGGTAACGCAGTATTTT; CDR3aa: CATSRELAGSTVTQYF
j_gene: TRBJ1-3; abundance: .; v_gene: TRBV19; d_gene: .; CDR3nt: TGTGCCAGTAGCTGGACAGCGGGAAACACCATATATTTT; CDR3aa: CASSWTAGNTIYF
j_gene: TRBJ1-1; abundance: .; v_gene: TRBV10-3; d_gene: .; CDR3nt: TGTGCCATCAGTGAGTCGTCGACAGAATCAAGGGCTTTCTTT; CDR3aa: CAISESSTESRAFF
j_gene: TRBJ1-5; abundance: .; v_gene: TRBV3-1/TRBV3-2; d_gene: .; CDR3nt: TGTGCCAGCAGCCAGGGAGGGGGTCAGCCCCAGCATTTT; CDR3aa: CASSQGGGQPQHF
j_gene: TRBJ2-1; abundance: few; v_gene: TRBV2; d_gene: TRBD2; CDR3nt: TGTGCCAGCAGTGAGGGACTAGCGGTCTACAATGAGCAGTTCTTC; CDR3aa: CASSEGLAVYNEQFF
j_gene: TRBJ2-3; abundance: .; v_gene: TRBV5-6; d_gene: TRBD1; CDR3nt: TGTGCCAGCAGCTTAATTTTCGGACAGGCCACAGATACGCAGTATTTT; CDR3aa: CASSLIFGQATDTQYF